These 24 T cell receptor beta chains were sequenced from one sample in a study of neurological immune-mediated disorders (dated by TCRdb to between 2018 and 2021). The library was prepared using 5' RACE. This sample was sequenced with an Illumina HiSeq 2500. TCRdb reprocessed the public reads (quality trimming at Q25 with fastp, clone calling with MiXCR) and kept in-frame beta chains. Each CDR3 protein appears once, grouped with its most common genes and DNA. This sample gives some 46,000 distinct CDR3 sequences in total; approximately 10% of them show up just once. About 5.4% of the sample is held by the ten biggest clonotypes. Input material: PBMCs. The receptors were gathered from a man between 65 and 85 years old with HTLV-1-associated myelopathy (HAM/TSP).

At least ten counts were recorded for this clonotype. The V gene is TRBV6-5, the J gene TRBJ1-6; D gene unclear. From germline, CDR1 is MNHEY and CDR2 SVGAGI. The CDR3 loop spans 14 amino acids. Trimming stripped 5 bases from V and 1 base from J, with 6 bases between. The CDR3 region has the DNA TGTGCCAGCAGTCCTGGGTCCTATAATTCACCCCTCCACTTT. It codes for CASSPGSYNSPLHF.

At least ten counts were recorded for this clonotype. The V call is TRBV12-3 or TRBV12-4, the J call TRBJ2-7; D is unclear. V lost 6 bases to trimming and J lost 3 bases, with 9 bases between them. This CDR3 has 12 amino acids. CDR3 bases: TGTGCCAGCAGCCCAGGAGTCTACGAGCAGTACTTC. Its protein product is CASSPGVYEQYF.

Ten or more counts support this clonotype. The V call is TRBV20-1, the J call TRBJ1-5; no clear D. The germline V gene has CDR1 DFQATT and CDR2 SNEGSKA (reference sequence). V was clipped by 6 bases and J by 1 base, with 22 bases between them. This CDR3 spans 17 amino acids. The CDR3 DNA is TGCAGTGCATCACGAGGGAGAGGGCCCCTAAGCAATCAGCCCCAGCATTTT. It translates to CSASRGRGPLSNQPQHF.

This clonotype was found many times. The CDR3 reads CAIRNTGAYNEQFF. The CDR3 bases are TGTGCCATCAGAAACACAGGGGCCTACAATGAGCAGTTCTTC. The genes are TRBV10-3 and TRBJ2-1, with 7 bases lining up with TRBD1. V lost 6 bases to trimming and J lost 2 bases; unmatched junction nucleotides: 4. The CDR3 consists of 14 residues. CDR1 and CDR2 (germline): ENHRY, SYGVKD.

This clonotype was counted at least ten times. This rearrangement joins TRBV12-3 or TRBV12-4 to TRBJ2-1; D call uncertain. The V and J ends lost 2 bases and 6 bases respectively, with 5 bases between them. The CDR3 covers 12 residues. This CDR3 reads CASSLMGNEQFF. Written as DNA, the CDR3 is TGTGCCAGCAGTTTAATGGGCAATGAGCAGTTCTTC.

There are many counts of this clonotype. J is TRBJ2-3 and V is TRBV12-3 or TRBV12-4; 10 bases align to TRBD1. The V and J ends lost 6 bases and 3 bases, in that order; junction bases with no gene match: 6. The CDR3 has 15 residues. In DNA, the CDR3 is TGTGCCAGCAGCAGGGACAGGGGAAATACAGATACGCAGTATTTT. Its translation is CASSRDRGNTDTQYF.

This clonotype has a count of ten or more. The J gene is TRBJ1-5, the V gene TRBV6-2 or TRBV6-3; no reliable D call. V shed 5 bases and J shed 3 bases, with 14 bases lying between them. There are 15 residues in the CDR3. Germline assignment: CDR1 MNHEY and CDR2 SVGEGT. CDR3 bases: TGTGCCAGCAGTAGGGCTATGGTACCCAATCAGCCCCAGCATTTT. Translation: CASSRAMVPNQPQHF.

Points on this clonotype: One end of the junction varies from germline; a read error may be responsible. In DNA, the CDR3 is TGTGCCAGCAGTCGACAGGAGAGCACTGAAGGTTTCTTT. Its translation: CASSRQESTEGFF. This sequence joins TRBV27 and TRBJ1-1; possible D gene TRBD1, 6 bases. In germline, CDR1 is MNHEY, CDR2 SMNVEV (reference sequence). This CDR3 comprises 13 residues.

The sample holds many counts of this clonotype. This sequence joins TRBV5-5 and TRBJ2-5; D could derive from TRBD1 or TRBD2 (5 bases each). The CDR3 contains 13 residues. Germline V gene data show CDR1 as SGHKS and CDR2 as YYEKEE (reference sequence). V was clipped by 5 bases and J by 2 bases, with 10 bases between them. CDR3 nucleotide sequence: TGTGCCAGCAGACGGGGACCACAAGAGACCCAGTACTTC. Translated, it gives CASRRGPQETQYF.

This clonotype was observed many times. This rearrangement joins TRBV6-5 to TRBJ2-3; a possible D gene is TRBD2 (5 bases). Germline loops: CDR1 MNHEY, CDR2 SVGAGI. The CDR3 runs 13 residues. Trimming shortened V by 0 bases and J by 5 bases, and 6 bases separated the two germline ends. The CDR3 DNA follows: TGTGCCAGCAGTTACTCCGCGGGAGATACGCAGTATTTT. It specifies CASSYSAGDTQYF.

This clonotype came up many times. The chain combines TRBV5-1 with TRBJ2-5; D may be TRBD1 or TRBD2 (6 bases each). This CDR3 is built from 19 residues. Germline V gene data show CDR1 as SGHRS and CDR2 as YFSETQ. Deletions cut 1 base from V and 5 bases from J, with 27 bases between. CDR3: CASSLRGNVYERELETQYF. CDR3 nucleotide sequence: TGCGCCAGCAGCTTGAGGGGGAACGTGTATGAACGGGAGTTGGAGACCCAGTACTTC.

This clonotype was counted many times. J is TRBJ2-7 and V is TRBV5-1, with 8 bases fitting TRBD1. The germline CDR1 and CDR2 sequences are SGHRS and YFSETQ. Trimming at V came to 2 bases and at J to 5 bases, leaving 6 bases not matched to a gene. This CDR3 has 14 residues. CDR3 region: CASSFGQGAHEQYF. CDR3 sequence (DNA): TGCGCCAGCAGCTTTGGTCAGGGGGCCCACGAGCAGTACTTC.

This clonotype was observed at least ten times. The chain recombines TRBV5-1 with TRBJ2-3, with 13 bases matching TRBD2. CDR1 and CDR2 from the germline V gene are SGHRS and YFSETQ. V lost 6 bases to trimming and J lost 4 bases; unmatched junction nucleotides: 14. CDR3 size: 18 residues. The CDR3 loop is CASNPRTSGSKVADTQYF. The DNA for the CDR3 is TGCGCCAGCAACCCCCGGACTAGCGGGAGTAAAGTCGCAGATACGCAGTATTTT.

This clonotype was seen repeatedly, ten times or more. This chain joins TRBV15 and TRBJ2-1, with no clear D. The CDR3 extends over 16 amino acids. V lost 1 base to trimming and J lost 9 bases, with 19 bases between them. Germline CDR1 and CDR2: LNHNV and YYDKDF (reference sequence). Here the CDR3 DNA reads TGTGCCACCAGCAGAGGTGGGCCTGGGGAAGTGGGTGAGCAGTTCTTC. Encoded protein: CATSRGGPGEVGEQFF.

This clonotype is labeled medium-sized. The chain couples TRBV11-3 to TRBJ2-1; D is undetermined. This CDR3 comprises 15 residues. V shed 1 base and J shed 1 base, with 8 bases lying between them. Germline-derived CDR1 and CDR2 are SGHNT and YENEEA. CDR3 protein: CASSLGSASYNEQFF. The CDR3 DNA sequence: TGTGCCAGCAGCTTAGGGAGTGCGTCCTACAATGAGCAGTTCTTC. The variable domain in full, with the rest retrieved from reference TRBV11-3 and TRBJ2-1, is EAGVVQSPRYKIIEKKQPVAFWCNPISGHNTLYWYLQNLGQGPELLIRYENEEAVDDSQLPKDRFSAERLKGVDSTLKIQPAELGDSAVYLCASSLGSASYNEQFFGPGTRLTVL.

This clonotype has ten or more counts. The chain employs TRBV9 and TRBJ2-1, with 7 bases fitting TRBD1. The CDR3 is made up of 15 amino acids. V gave up 6 bases and J gave up 1 base; unmatched junction bases: 7. Germline-derived CDR1 and CDR2 are SGDLS and YYNGEE. CDR3 DNA sequence: TGTGCCAGCACCGTGACAGGGATGTCCTACAATGAGCAGTTCTTC. Encoded protein: CASTVTGMSYNEQFF.

In its sample, this clonotype was seen a few times. The chain is built from TRBV5-1 and TRBJ1-1, with 8 bases matching TRBD1. Germline CDR1 SGHRS, CDR2 YFSETQ. V shed 3 bases and J 10 bases; nucleotides not matched to a gene: 8. CDR3 length: 13 residues. The CDR3 is CASSSGGQGRAFF. For the CDR3, the DNA is TGCGCCAGCAGCTCCGGTGGACAGGGTAGAGCTTTCTTT.

In this sample, this clonotype turned up once. Here the CDR3 omits its conserved ending phenylalanine or tryptophan, so a read error is the likely source. It is unclear where the CDR3 begins or ends on the DNA, so no DNA is shown, and the CDR3 is as TCRdb lists it. This CDR3 reads CASSFGGSYEQDL. The gene calls are TRBV7-2 and TRBJ2-7. Including both end residues, the CDR3 is 13 amino acids long. Germline V gene lookup returns CDR1 SGHTA and CDR2 FQGNSA.

V gene TRBV6-5 combines with J gene TRBJ1-1, with TRBD1 identical over 7 bases. From germline, CDR1 is MNHEY and CDR2 SVGAGI. V shed 5 bases and J 10 bases; nucleotides not matched to a gene: 7. The CDR3 runs to 12 residues. The CDR3 bases are TGTGCCAGCAGTCATCATCAGGGGGGAGCTTTCTTT. Protein sequence: CASSHHQGGAFF.

This clonotype occurred many times. The V gene is TRBV20-1, the J gene TRBJ2-1; the match to TRBD2 covers 8 bases. Germline V gene sequence: CDR1 DFQATT, CDR2 SNEGSKA (reference sequence). CDR3 length: 13 residues. After removal of 7 bases from V and 8 bases from J, the junction contained 10 bases not matched to a gene. The CDR3 reads CSVNGRAGDEQFF. DNA for the CDR3: TGCAGTGTGAACGGGAGGGCCGGAGATGAGCAGTTCTTC.

Ten or more counts support this clonotype. The rearrangement joins TRBV7-2 to TRBJ2-5; D gene ambiguous. This CDR3 has 12 residues. V was trimmed by 5 bases and J by 6 bases, leaving 10 bases between them. Germline CDR1 is SGHTA and CDR2 is FQGNSA. The CDR3 DNA reads TGTGCCAGCAGCCCCTTTCGCAAGACCCAGTACTTC. It yields the protein CASSPFRKTQYF.

This clonotype has a count of ten or more. The J gene is TRBJ2-7, the V gene TRBV10-3, with D perhaps matching TRBD2 (5 bases). Germline loops: CDR1 ENHRY, CDR2 SYGVKD. The CDR3 has 14 residues. The V and J ends lost 2 bases and 4 bases respectively, with 12 bases between them. CDR3 in DNA: TGTGCCATCAGTGAGCCCGGAGGTCGATACGAGCAGTACTTC. This translates into CAISEPGGRYEQYF.

This clonotype was found many times. This sequence joins TRBV18 and TRBJ2-7; D possibly uses TRBD1 or TRBD2 (5 bases each). Germline V gene sequence: CDR1 KGHSH, CDR2 LQKENI. V lost 4 bases and J 7 bases, leaving 11 bases between the germline ends. This CDR3 has 12 residues. The CDR3 sequence: CASSQGTGEQYF. The CDR3 DNA reads as TGTGCCAGCTCACAGGGGACGGGAGAGCAGTACTTC. The whole variable domain, remainder taken from reference TRBV18 and TRBJ2-7, is NAGVMQNPRHLVRRRGQEARLRCSPMKGHSHVYWYRQLPEEGLKFMVYLQKENIIDESGMPKERFSAEFPKEGPSILRIQQVVRGDSAAYFCASSQGTGEQYFGPGTRLTVT.

This clonotype was counted ten times or more. The V gene is TRBV4-3, the J gene TRBJ2-6, with a possible D match to TRBD2 (6 bases). Per germline, CDR1 LGHNA and CDR2 YSLEER. V was trimmed by 3 bases and J by 4 bases, leaving 7 bases between them. The CDR3 has 14 amino acids. The CDR3 loop reads CASSQEGGANVLTF. In DNA, the CDR3 is TGCGCCAGCAGCCAGGAGGGAGGGGCCAACGTCCTGACTTTC.